A single sample is the source of the 11 T cell receptor beta chains below, sequenced in a study of shared clonotypes between healthy human individuals. CD8 cells regarded as naive lacked CD45RO, were positively chosen for CCR7, and omitted terminally differentiated effector memory CD45RA+ cells. Libraries were prepared by immunoSEQ multiplex PCR; TCRdb keeps only in-frame clonotypes and omits some of them. The sample has about 590,000 clones; nearly 97% are singletons. The sequenced sample consisted of naive CD8+ T cells sorted from blood. These receptors came from a woman aged 30 to 39 in good health.

The rearrangement uses TRBV5-6 and TRBJ2-7, with 9 positions matching TRBD1. Germline V lookup: CDR1 SGHDT, CDR2 YYEEEE. With V trimmed by 0 bases and J by 2 bases, 3 bases remained unmatched. CDR3 length equals 15 residues. CDR3 in DNA: TGTGCCAGCAGCTTGGCCCGACAGGGGGCCTACGAGCAGTACTTC. Translating it yields CASSLARQGAYEQYF.

J is TRBJ2-3 and V is TRBV28; possibly TRBD2 for D (5 bases). This CDR3 is built from 15 residues. Between the trimmed V and J ends, which lost 3 bases and 0 bases, there was a span of 10 bases. CDR1 and CDR2 (germline): MDHEN, SYDVKM. The CDR3 bases are TGTGCCAGCAGTTTTGGACGGGGAAGCACAGATACGCAGTATTTT. Translating it yields CASSFGRGSTDTQYF.

The chain has TRBV5-7 and TRBJ1-2, with 12 positions matching TRBD1. TRBV5-7 is an open reading frame whose function is uncertain. This CDR3 region has 14 residues. V gave up 4 bases and J gave up 7 bases; unmatched junction bases: 5. CDR3 protein: CASSTGTGGRGYTF. The DNA of the CDR3 is TGTGCCAGCAGCACCGGGACAGGGGGCCGTGGCTACACCTTC.

J is TRBJ2-1 and V is TRBV5-4; 9 bases align to TRBD2. CDR1 SGHNT and CDR2 YYREEE come from the germline V gene (reference sequence). The ends lost 0 bases at V and 5 bases at J; junction bases unmatched: 0. This CDR3 spans 14 amino acids. The CDR3 region has the DNA TGTGCCAGCAGCTTGGGACTAGCGGACAATGAGCAGTTCTTC. Its protein is CASSLGLADNEQFF.

This clone occurred once. The chain links TRBV5-1 to TRBJ2-1, with 8 bases fitting TRBD2. Germline V gene sequence: CDR1 SGHRS, CDR2 YFSETQ. This CDR3 has 14 residues. V shed 5 bases and J 7 bases; nucleotides not matched to a gene: 8. The CDR3: CASSLSGSFNEQFF. CDR3 coding DNA: TGCGCCAGCAGTCTGAGCGGGAGTTTTAATGAGCAGTTCTTC.

The V and J genes are TRBV19 and TRBJ1-5; D perhaps matches TRBD1 (5 bases). The CDR3 is 17 residues long. Trimming shortened V by 3 bases and J by 0 bases, and 15 bases separated the two germline ends. Germline CDR1 reads LNHDA; CDR2 reads SQIVND (reference sequence). The CDR3 DNA follows: TGTGCCAGTAGTATGGCAGGGCCCCTGGCTAGCAATCAGCCCCAGCATTTT. Residues: CASSMAGPLASNQPQHF. Full variable domain (rest looked up from reference TRBV19 and TRBJ1-5): DGGITQSPKYLFRKEGQNVTLSCEQNLNHDAMYWYRQDPGQGLRLIYYSQIVNDFQKGDIAEGYSVSREKKESFPLTVTSAQKNPTAFYLCASSMAGPLASNQPQHFGDGTRLSIL.

The chain combines TRBV19 with TRBJ2-7, with no clear D. V dropped 6 bases and J dropped 3 bases, with 18 bases sitting between them. CDR3 length equals 15 residues. The germline gives CDR1 LNHDA, CDR2 SQIVND (reference sequence). CDR3 nucleotide sequence: TGTGCCAGTAGCCTTGGGATGGCAGGATACTACGAGCAGTACTTC. This translates into CASSLGMAGYYEQYF.

This chain joins TRBV28 and TRBJ2-2; a weak D match, TRBD2 (5 bases). Trimming removed 9 bases from V and 3 bases from J, with 11 bases in between. The CDR3 is 13 residues long. The V gene's germline CDR1 is MDHEN and CDR2 SYDVKM. The CDR3 DNA reads TGTGCCAGTGACGGAGGCGACACCGGGGAGCTGTTTTTT. Encoded protein: CASDGGDTGELFF.

The chain employs TRBV5-8 and TRBJ1-5; D not resolved. Per germline, CDR1 SGHTS and CDR2 YDEGEE. CDR3 length equals 15 residues. V was shortened by 7 bases and J by 0 bases, with 14 bases between the two germline ends. CDR3 amino acids: CASPSLPYSNQPQHF. Here the CDR3 DNA reads TGTGCCAGCCCCAGCCTCCCTTATAGCAATCAGCCCCAGCATTTT.

This clone was seen a single time. V gene TRBV5-5 combines with J gene TRBJ1-1, with 8 bases that match TRBD1. The CDR3 sequence is 13 residues long. Per germline, CDR1 SGHKS and CDR2 YYEKEE (reference sequence). The junction had 6 bases not matched to a gene; V was cut back by 0 bases and J by 11 bases. CDR3 bases: TGTGCCAGCAGCTTGGGAGACAGGGGTAGGGCTTTCTTT. This sequence encodes CASSLGDRGRAFF.

This clone was seen a handful of times. This chain links TRBV6-1 with TRBJ2-4, with 7 bases identical to TRBD1. The CDR3 spans 13 residues. The germline V gene encodes CDR1 MNHNS and CDR2 SASEGT. Germline trimming cut 7 bases from V and 14 bases from J; bases unmatched to any gene: 14. In DNA, the CDR3 is TGTGCCAGCAATTACCAGGGGGAGAGGTCCAAGTACTTC. Residues: CASNYQGERSKYF.